This T cell receptor (beta chain) was captured in a study of cytomegalovirus exposure and HLA in healthy donors. Study observations and caveats: Several of the most significant clusters were apparently associated with common viral pathogens in a later analysis. A few CMV-associated chains were confirmed in vitro to be specific for CMV antigens. When analyzed later, the rates of TCR association showed variation by HLA locus, with DRB1 the most and HLA-C the fewest.

About this clone: Its target is unknown.

The PCR employed 60 Vbeta primers together with 13 Jbeta primers. Libraries were prepared by immunoSEQ multiplex PCR; TCRdb keeps only in-frame clonotypes and omits some of them. The profile shows approximately 150,000 clones, roughly 80% of them singletons. Input material: PBMCs. This clonotype was sampled from a male donor in good health and CMV-seronegative.

CDR3 DNA sequence: TGTGCCAGCAGCCCAGGGAGGGTGGCCACCGGGGAGCTGTTTTTT. Residues: CASSPGRVATGELFF. The genes are TRBV9 and TRBJ2-2; 7 positions agree with TRBD2. This CDR3 has 15 amino acids. V lost 4 bases and J lost 4; bases outside the gene matches: 7. Looked up from germline, CDR1 is SGDLS and CDR2 is YYNGEE.